These 22 T cell receptor beta chains originate from one sample sequenced in a study of cytomegalovirus exposure and HLA in healthy donors. Both 60 Vbeta primers and 13 Jbeta primers went into the PCR. Assay used: immunoSEQ multiplex PCR; TCRdb lists only in-frame clones, some missing. The sample lists about 150,000 clones, roughly 80% occurring once. Sequenced material: PBMCs. Receptor source: a woman in her thirties or forties in good health and CMV-seronegative.

In its sample, this clone was seen once. The chain is built from TRBV11-2 and TRBJ1-1; the D is unclear. Germline V gives CDR1 SGHAT, CDR2 FQNNGV. V lost 1 base and J 4 bases, leaving 10 bases between the germline ends. The CDR3 extends over 14 amino acids. The CDR3 spells CASSLVGTATEAFF. The CDR3 DNA reads TGTGCCAGCAGCTTAGTAGGCACAGCCACTGAAGCTTTCTTT. Filled out from reference TRBV11-2 and TRBJ1-1, the complete variable domain reads EAGVAQSPRYKIIEKRQSVAFWCNPISGHATLYWYQQILGQGPKLLIQFQNNGVVDDSQLPKDRFSAERLKGVDSTLKIQPAKLEDSAVYLCASSLVGTATEAFFGQGTRLTVV.

The chain uses TRBV29-1 and TRBJ2-1, with 12 bases fitting TRBD2. Germline assignment: CDR1 SQVTM and CDR2 ANQGSEA. There are 15 residues in the CDR3. V dropped 2 bases and J dropped 9; count of bases not matched to a gene: 8. The CDR3 DNA reads TGCAGCGTTGAAATTATGACTAGCGGGGGAGGTGAGCAGTTCTTC. This codes for CSVEIMTSGGGEQFF.

This clone has more than one count but fewer than ten. J is TRBJ2-7 and V is TRBV6-1; TRBD2 is a possible D gene (5 bases). From germline, CDR1 is MNHNS and CDR2 SASEGT. Trimming pared 6 bases from V and 2 bases from J, leaving 11 bases between. The CDR3 runs to 13 residues. CDR3 sequence reads: CASREQLAYEQYF. CDR3 nucleotide sequence: TGTGCCAGCAGGGAACAACTAGCCTACGAGCAGTACTTC.

The chain links TRBV25-1 to TRBJ1-1, with D possibly TRBD1 on 6 matching bases. Per germline, CDR1 MGHDK and CDR2 SYGVNS. This CDR3 has 13 residues. Trimming removed 4 bases at V and 6 bases at J, with 12 bases between. CDR3 bases: TGTGCCAGCAGTGGGACAGACAACCCTGAAGCTTTCTTT. Amino acids: CASSGTDNPEAFF.

The chain has TRBV7-2 and TRBJ2-7, with TRBD1 matching 8 bases. The CDR3 runs 13 residues. V trimming: 6 bases; J trimming: 2 bases; junction bases outside the gene matches: 3. Germline assignment: CDR1 SGHTA and CDR2 FQGNSA. The CDR3 is CASSQGAPYEQYF. As DNA, the CDR3 is TGTGCCAGCAGTCAGGGGGCTCCCTACGAGCAGTACTTC.

The V call is TRBV19, the J call TRBJ2-5; 7 nucleotides line up with TRBD2. Germline CDR1 reads LNHDA; CDR2 reads SQIVND (reference sequence). The CDR3 totals 14 residues. V shed 4 bases and J 5 bases; nucleotides not matched to a gene: 7. CDR3 amino acids: CASSTSGPKETQYF. The CDR3 region has the DNA TGTGCCAGTAGTACTAGCGGCCCTAAGGAGACCCAGTACTTC.

CDR3 amino acids: CASSPLSSGGPDETQYF. The CDR3 DNA reads TGTGCCAGCTCACCTTTGTCTAGCGGGGGGCCTGATGAGACCCAGTACTTC. The rearrangement uses TRBV18 and TRBJ2-5, with TRBD2 matching over 11 bases. This CDR3 spans 17 amino acids. Per the germline V gene, CDR1 is KGHSH and CDR2 is LQKENI. V lost 3 bases, J lost 5 bases, and 11 bases stayed unmatched.

A word on this clone: This CDR3 is missing its conserved last phenylalanine or tryptophan, likely due to a read error. This chain uses TRBV13 with TRBJ2-7, with 7 bases matching TRBD1. Germline V gene sequence: CDR1 PRHDT, CDR2 FYEKMQ (reference sequence). This CDR3 is built from 14 residues. Losses at the gene ends were 5 bases for V and 2 bases for J; bases not matched to a gene: 6. The CDR3 sequence is CASSGKQGTYEQYL. CDR3 DNA sequence: TGTGCCAGCAGCGGGAAACAGGGGACCTACGAGCAGTACCTC.

The V call is TRBV28, the J call TRBJ1-1; 7 nucleotides agree with TRBD1. Per the germline V gene, CDR1 is MDHEN and CDR2 is SYDVKM. The CDR3 is 15 amino acids. With V trimmed by 5 bases and J by 7 bases, 13 bases remained unmatched. In DNA, the CDR3 is TGTGCCAGCAGTCTCACCGGGACAGCGAAGATTGAAGCTTTCTTT. Its protein product is CASSLTGTAKIEAFF.

The rearrangement links TRBV28 to TRBJ2-5, with 7 positions matching TRBD2. The J call may be mistaken, given a closer DNA end match to TRBJ2-7. This CDR3 comprises 11 residues. Per the germline V gene, CDR1 is MDHEN and CDR2 is SYDVKM. DNA for the CDR3: TGTGCCACCCAGCGGGGCTACGAGCAGTACTTC. This translates into CATQRGYEQYF.

This rearrangement joins TRBV10-3 to TRBJ1-1; D is unresolved. Germline CDR1 ENHRY, CDR2 SYGVKD. This CDR3 contains 13 residues. V lost 8 bases and J lost 5, with 15 bases in between. The CDR3 coding sequence is TGTGCCATCCAGAGGGAACCCGAGACTGAAGCTTTCTTT. Its translation: CAIQREPETEAFF.

The chain has TRBV10-3 and TRBJ1-1; no reliable D call. Per germline, CDR1 ENHRY and CDR2 SYGVKD. V shed 3 bases and J shed 0 bases, with 8 bases lying between them. The length of the CDR3 is 14 residues. CDR3 residues: CAISDQTVNTEAFF. The CDR3 DNA follows: TGTGCCATCAGTGATCAGACTGTGAACACTGAAGCTTTCTTT.

The rearrangement joins TRBV18 to TRBJ2-5; TRBD2 might be the D (6 bases). The CDR3 consists of 13 residues. Trimming pared 3 bases from V and 5 bases from J, leaving 10 bases between. Germline values: CDR1 KGHSH, CDR2 LQKENI. CDR3 in DNA: TGTGCCAGCTCACCTCCAGGAGGGGAGACCCAGTACTTC. This gives the protein CASSPPGGETQYF.

The sample holds one count of this clone. The chain is built from TRBV5-1 and TRBJ2-7, with a possible D match to TRBD2 (5 bases). Trimming took off 4 bases at V and 2 bases at J, with 10 bases between the two ends. The CDR3 consists of 13 residues. Germline V lookup: CDR1 SGHRS, CDR2 YFSETQ. This chain's CDR3 is CASSRGDAYEQYF. The CDR3 DNA reads as TGCGCCAGCAGCCGGGGAGACGCCTACGAGCAGTACTTC.

This chain joins TRBV27 and TRBJ2-7; tentatively, D is TRBD1 (6 bases). V lost 10 bases, J lost 5 bases, and 12 bases lay in between. The germline V gene encodes CDR1 MNHEY and CDR2 SMNVEV (reference sequence). The length of the CDR3 is 11 residues. CDR3 loop: CATTGPHEQYF. In nucleotides, the CDR3 is TGTGCCACCACAGGGCCCCACGAGCAGTACTTC.

This clone occurred a few times. This chain uses TRBV10-1 with TRBJ2-6; TRBD1 is a possible D gene (5 bases). The V and J ends lost 3 bases and 4 bases respectively, with 16 bases between them. CDR1 is WNHNN and CDR2 is SYGVQD in the germline V gene (reference sequence). The CDR3 runs 17 residues. The CDR3 reads CASSDRDVGRGANVLTF. The CDR3 DNA reads as TGCGCCAGCAGTGACCGCGATGTGGGGCGAGGGGCCAACGTCCTGACTTTC.

The V call is TRBV19, the J call TRBJ1-5; TRBD1 is a possible D gene (6 bases). This CDR3 spans 14 amino acids. V was pared by 4 bases and J by 5 bases, with 12 bases between. Germline-derived CDR1 and CDR2 are LNHDA and SQIVND (reference sequence). CDR3 region: CASSTDRVDQPQHF. The CDR3, as DNA: TGTGCCAGTAGTACGGACAGAGTGGATCAGCCCCAGCATTTT.

V is TRBV6-5 and J is TRBJ2-2, with TRBD1 matching 8 bases. J gave up 5 bases and V 0 bases, and 5 bases lay outside the gene matches. This CDR3 has 16 residues. The germline CDR1 and CDR2 sequences are MNHEY and SVGAGI. The CDR3 region is CASSYSITGGTGELFF. For the CDR3, the DNA is TGTGCCAGCAGTTACTCGATCACAGGGGGAACCGGGGAGCTGTTTTTT.

As DNA, the CDR3 is TGTGCCAGCATCTCCGCGGGGGGTCCGCGGGATACGCAGTATTTT. This encodes CASISAGGPRDTQYF. This chain uses TRBV28 with TRBJ2-3; TRBD2 agrees at 8 bases. The CDR3 runs 15 residues. Trimming removed 7 bases from V and 6 bases from J; junction bases left unmatched: 12. Germline CDR1 reads MDHEN; CDR2 reads SYDVKM.

In nucleotides, the CDR3 is TGTGCCAGCAGTGAAGCCAGGGAGGGTAGGTACAGCTCCTACAATGAGCAGTTCTTC. Translating gives CASSEAREGRYSSYNEQFF. The V gene is TRBV6-1, the J gene TRBJ2-1; 7 bases align to TRBD2. The V segment lost 0 bases and the J segment 0 bases; nucleotides outside the gene matches: 11. This CDR3 has 19 residues. Germline V gene sequence: CDR1 MNHNS, CDR2 SASEGT.

The chain links TRBV28 to TRBJ1-1, with TRBD1 matching 10 bases. CDR3 length: 16 residues. V shed 2 bases and J 1 base; nucleotides not matched to a gene: 4. Germline CDR1 is MDHEN and CDR2 is SYDVKM. In nucleotides, the CDR3 is TGTGCCAGCAGTTTACTTAGGGACAGGGGGAACACTGAAGCTTTCTTT. It encodes CASSLLRDRGNTEAFF. The full variable domain, completed using reference TRBV28 and TRBJ1-1, is DVKVTQSSRYLVKRTGEKVFLECVQDMDHENMFWYRQDPGLGLRLIYFSYDVKMKEKGDIPEGYSVSREKKERFSLILESASTNQTSMYLCASSLLRDRGNTEAFFGQGTRLTVV.

The chain couples TRBV7-9 to TRBJ2-1; 7 bases map to TRBD2. This CDR3 comprises 15 residues. V was clipped by 5 bases and J by 8 bases; unmatched bases: 12. Germline V lookup: CDR1 SEHNR, CDR2 FQNEAQ (reference sequence). In DNA form, the CDR3 reads TGTGCCAGCAGCCCAAGGTTACTAGCGTCCTATGAGCAGTTCTTC. Translated, it gives CASSPRLLASYEQFF.